The 29 T cell receptor beta chains below come from one sample, sequenced in a study of blood T cell repertoires in COVID-19 (dated by TCRdb to 2018 to 2020). Preparation of the library involved the immunoSEQ multiplex PCR assay. Entries here come from immuneACCESS through TCRdb and include only in-frame sequences with V and J called. Some clones fail to appear in such tables; in the studies checked, an unresolved V gene covers under half of the shortfall, and the cause of the remainder is unknown. The sample has some 150,000 clones on record, 70% to 90% of them singletons. The top ten clones comprise approximately 2.3% of the sample. Sequenced input: peripheral blood. The receptors were sampled from a woman between 65 and 79 years old with acute or convalescent COVID-19.

The chain uses TRBV10-2 and TRBJ2-3; 10 bases line up with TRBD2. This CDR3 has 15 amino acids. CDR1 and CDR2 (germline): WSHSY, SAAADI. With V trimmed by 7 bases and J by 5 bases, 9 bases remained unmatched. CDR3 bases: TGCGCCAGCACCCAGCGGGGGGGCCGAGTAGATACGCAGTATTTT. This sequence encodes CASTQRGGRVDTQYF.

V gene TRBV24-1 combines with J gene TRBJ2-1; 8 bases map to TRBD1. The CDR3 extends over 16 amino acids. The junction had 8 bases not matched to a gene; V was cut back by 3 bases and J by 5 bases. The germline V gene encodes CDR1 KGHDR and CDR2 SFDVKD. CDR3 in DNA: TGTGCCACCAGTGATCCTCGACAGGGGCCGCACAATGAGCAGTTCTTC. Translating it yields CATSDPRQGPHNEQFF.

The DNA of the CDR3 is TGTGCCAGTAGTTCACAGACAGGGAAGGGGACTGAAGCTTTCTTT. Its translation is CASSSQTGKGTEAFF. V and J are TRBV19 and TRBJ1-1; 7 bases fit TRBD1. Germline loops: CDR1 LNHDA, CDR2 SQIVND (reference sequence). V dropped 5 bases and J dropped 5; count of bases not matched to a gene: 11. CDR3 length: 15 amino acids.

The V gene is TRBV19, the J gene TRBJ1-2; TRBD1 matches at 7 bases. This CDR3 has 13 amino acids. Germline V lookup: CDR1 LNHDA, CDR2 SQIVND (reference sequence). Losses at the gene ends were 9 bases for V and 5 bases for J; bases not matched to a gene: 9. The CDR3 nucleotides read TGTGCCAGCCAGGGGGTCGCCCATTATGGCTACACCTTC. Amino acids: CASQGVAHYGYTF. Combining the CDR3 with reference TRBV19 and TRBJ1-2 gives the whole variable domain DGGITQSPKYLFRKEGQNVTLSCEQNLNHDAMYWYRQDPGQGLRLIYYSQIVNDFQKGDIAEGYSVSREKKESFPLTVTSAQKNPTAFYLCASQGVAHYGYTFGSGTRLTVV.

The chain employs TRBV2 and TRBJ1-1; possibly TRBD1 for D (6 bases). V dropped 6 bases and J dropped 5 bases, with 13 bases sitting between them. Germline lookup yields CDR1 SNHLY and CDR2 FYNNEI. The CDR3 is 13 residues long. The DNA for the CDR3 is TGTGCCAGCAGGGGGGGGGCGCAGACTGAAGCTTTCTTT. The encoded protein is CASRGGAQTEAFF.

This clone came up a few times. The rearrangement links TRBV19 to TRBJ1-2; 8 bases map to TRBD1. Per the germline V gene, CDR1 is LNHDA and CDR2 is SQIVND (reference sequence). The CDR3 spans 13 residues. The V gene end was trimmed by 5 bases and the J gene end by 5 bases; junction bases not matched to a gene: 4. CDR3 region: CASSAGGRYGYTF. The CDR3 DNA reads TGTGCCAGTAGTGCAGGGGGCCGGTATGGCTACACCTTC.

This sequence joins TRBV4-3 and TRBJ2-5; a possible D gene is TRBD1 (7 bases). V was cut by 0 bases and J by 7 bases, with 9 bases left in between. Germline CDR1 reads LGHNA; CDR2 reads YSLEER. This CDR3 region has 13 residues. This CDR3 reads CASSQDQGGTQYF. The CDR3 nucleotides read TGCGCCAGCAGCCAAGATCAGGGGGGGACCCAGTACTTC.

The chain has TRBV7-9 and TRBJ2-5, with 12 bases identical to TRBD2. The J segment lost 5 bases and the V segment lost 6 bases, leaving 10 bases of the junction unmatched. Germline lookup yields CDR1 SEHNR and CDR2 FQNEAQ (reference sequence). The CDR3 is 16 amino acids. The CDR3 DNA reads TGTGCCAGCAGGAAAACCGGGACTAGCGGGCGTGAGACCCAGTACTTC. Residues: CASRKTGTSGRETQYF.

This chain links TRBV29-1 with TRBJ1-6; D may be TRBD1 (5 bases). CDR3 length: 13 amino acids. V shed 6 bases and J shed 10 bases, with 16 bases lying between them. The germline gives CDR1 SQVTM, CDR2 ANQGSEA. DNA for the CDR3: TGCAGCGTCCAAGTGGGGGGGAGGTCACCCCTCCACTTT. Its protein is CSVQVGGRSPLHF.

V is TRBV12-3 or TRBV12-4 and J is TRBJ2-5; 9 nucleotides match TRBD2. V was pared by 7 bases and J by 5 bases, with 5 bases of the junction left unmatched. The CDR3 spans 13 residues. The DNA of the CDR3 is TGTGCCAGCAAGCGGGGGGTCGGGGAGACCCAGTACTTC. It is translated as CASKRGVGETQYF.

This chain uses TRBV29-1 with TRBJ2-2, with D perhaps matching TRBD1 (6 bases). The CDR3 is 15 residues long. V was pared by 6 bases and J by 1 base, with 15 bases between. Germline lookup yields CDR1 SQVTM and CDR2 ANQGSEA. CDR3 in amino acids: CSVGTTGLNTGELFF. The CDR3 nucleotides read TGCAGCGTCGGAACGACAGGCCTGAACACCGGGGAGCTGTTTTTT.

This rearrangement joins TRBV6-1 to TRBJ1-1; D uncertain. Germline assignment: CDR1 MNHNS and CDR2 SASEGT. This CDR3 spans 13 amino acids. V lost 2 bases and J lost 2, with 6 bases in between. CDR3 in DNA: TGTGCCAGCAGTGAACAATTTAACACTGAAGCTTTCTTT. Translation gives CASSEQFNTEAFF.

The gene calls are TRBV7-6 and TRBJ1-3, with D perhaps TRBD1 (6 bases). V gave up 1 base and J gave up 2 bases, with 18 bases separating them. This CDR3 has 18 residues. Germline CDR1 SGHVS, CDR2 FNYEAQ. CDR3 DNA: TGTGCCAGCAGCTTAGGTGGGACAAATAGCCGCACTGGAAACACCATATATTTT. Translation: CASSLGGTNSRTGNTIYF.

The chain joins TRBV4-2 to TRBJ1-4; D is perhaps TRBD1 (5 bases). Germline V gene data show CDR1 as LGHNA and CDR2 as YNFKEQ. The CDR3 is 14 residues long. V was clipped by 0 bases and J by 11 bases, with 13 bases between them. The CDR3 DNA reads as TGTGCCAGCAGCCAAGATGGGGCCCTCGGGAAACTGTTTTTT. Encoded protein: CASSQDGALGKLFF.

The chain has TRBV6-5 and TRBJ1-3; maybe TRBD1 (5 bases). V shed 5 bases and J shed 0 bases, with 11 bases lying between them. CDR3 size: 15 residues. CDR1 is MNHEY, CDR2 SVGAGI, per germline. Here the CDR3 reads CASSLNQGSGNTIYF. The CDR3 region has the DNA TGTGCCAGCAGTCTTAACCAGGGCTCTGGAAACACCATATATTTT.

V and J are TRBV20-1 and TRBJ1-2; TRBD1 matches at 10 bases. The CDR3 is made up of 16 amino acids. Germline values: CDR1 DFQATT, CDR2 SNEGSKA (reference sequence). The V segment lost 3 bases and the J segment 8 bases; nucleotides outside the gene matches: 15. CDR3 region: CSASLPLDRGREGYTF. CDR3 bases: TGCAGTGCTAGTCTCCCCCTTGACAGGGGGCGGGAAGGCTACACCTTC.

The gene calls are TRBV5-4 and TRBJ2-1; 8 positions agree with TRBD2. In germline, CDR1 is SGHNT, CDR2 YYREEE (reference sequence). The CDR3 contains 15 residues. Germline trimming cut 0 bases from V and 4 bases from J; bases unmatched to any gene: 3. The CDR3, as DNA: TGTGCCAGCAGCTTGGCCGGGGGGGCATACAATGAGCAGTTCTTC. Translated: CASSLAGGAYNEQFF.

The V and J genes are TRBV15 and TRBJ2-7; 9 bases map to TRBD1. The V and J ends lost 0 bases and 6 bases, in that order; junction bases with no gene match: 9. This CDR3 spans 16 amino acids. CDR1 is LNHNV and CDR2 is YYDKDF in the germline V gene (reference sequence). The CDR3 spells CATSRDRTGVSFEQYF. The DNA for the CDR3 is TGTGCCACCAGCAGAGACAGGACAGGGGTTTCGTTCGAGCAGTACTTC.

The chain employs TRBV19 and TRBJ1-2, with D hard to call. Trimming removed 3 bases at V and 6 bases at J, with 17 bases between. CDR1 is LNHDA, CDR2 SQIVND, per germline (reference sequence). The CDR3 loop spans 15 amino acids. The CDR3 protein is CASSMLPGAIDGYTF. The CDR3 DNA sequence: TGTGCCAGTAGTATGCTCCCGGGAGCGATAGATGGCTACACCTTC.

V usage is TRBV5-5 and J usage is TRBJ1-1; D is unclear. From germline, CDR1 is SGHKS and CDR2 YYEKEE (reference sequence). The CDR3 has 14 residues. V was shortened by 0 bases and J by 0 bases, with 6 bases between the two germline ends. The CDR3 coding sequence is TGTGCCAGCAGCTTGGGGCCTTTGAACACTGAAGCTTTCTTT. Translation gives CASSLGPLNTEAFF.

J is TRBJ1-1 and V is TRBV13, with D unclear. The CDR3 contains 17 residues. The germline gives CDR1 PRHDT, CDR2 FYEKMQ (reference sequence). The ends were cut back, 6 bases at V and 3 bases at J, with 23 bases in the middle. CDR3 region: CASRASLGSGWDTEAFF. In DNA, the CDR3 is TGTGCCAGCAGGGCCTCCCTCGGTTCGGGGTGGGACACTGAAGCTTTCTTT. The full variable domain, its missing parts supplied by reference TRBV13 and TRBJ1-1, is AAGVIQSPRHLIKEKRETATLKCYPIPRHDTVYWYQQGPGQDPQFLISFYEKMQSDKGSIPDRFSAQQFSDYHSELNMSSLELGDSALYFCASRASLGSGWDTEAFFGQGTRLTVV.

In this sample, this clone turned up a few times. The chain carries TRBV28 and TRBJ1-2, with D possibly matching TRBD1 (6 bases). The CDR3 extends over 16 amino acids. Germline values: CDR1 MDHEN, CDR2 SYDVKM. V was trimmed by 6 bases and J by 3 bases, leaving 20 bases between them. The CDR3: CASSTGPGALHYGYTF. CDR3 DNA sequence: TGTGCCAGCAGCACAGGGCCAGGGGCTCTCCACTATGGCTACACCTTC.

CDR3 sequence: CASSLGREGFSGNTIYF. The CDR3 DNA reads as TGTGCCAGCAGCTTAGGACGGGAGGGATTTTCTGGAAACACCATATATTTT. V and J are TRBV7-9 and TRBJ1-3, with D uncertain. Trimming removed 1 base from V and 1 base from J, with 14 bases in between. In germline, CDR1 is SEHNR, CDR2 FQNEAQ (reference sequence). This CDR3 contains 17 residues.

This chain joins TRBV28 and TRBJ1-5; D unresolved. Germline loops: CDR1 MDHEN, CDR2 SYDVKM. The CDR3 loop spans 12 amino acids. The V end lost 7 bases, the J end lost 6 bases, and 10 bases lay between the germline ends. The DNA for the CDR3 is TGTGCCAGCATTACTAGCGGTCAGCCCCAGCATTTT. Translation gives CASITSGQPQHF.

V usage is TRBV4-3 and J usage is TRBJ2-7, with D perhaps TRBD1 (6 bases). Trimming took off 3 bases at V and 5 bases at J, with 14 bases between the two ends. Germline CDR1 LGHNA, CDR2 YSLEER. The CDR3 sequence is 14 residues long. The CDR3 region has the DNA TGCGCCAGCAGCCATGAATCAGGGGCGGACGAGCAGTACTTC. Its protein is CASSHESGADEQYF.

The chain carries TRBV6-4 and TRBJ2-1; 9 bases match TRBD2. Germline lookup yields CDR1 MRHNA and CDR2 SNTAGT. This CDR3 is 13 amino acids long. V lost 2 bases to trimming and J lost 15 bases; unmatched junction nucleotides: 8. The CDR3 region is CASSDGERGVLFF. The CDR3 bases are TGTGCCAGCAGTGACGGCGAGCGGGGGGTACTGTTCTTC.

This sequence joins TRBV27 and TRBJ1-2; D gene uncertain. Germline CDR1 is MNHEY and CDR2 is SMNVEV (reference sequence). The CDR3 loop spans 13 amino acids. V was shortened by 7 bases and J by 7 bases, with 16 bases between the two germline ends. The DNA of the CDR3 is TGTGCCAGCACCTCGACACCACCTTTTGGCTACACCTTC. Translation: CASTSTPPFGYTF.

The chain combines TRBV7-2 with TRBJ2-2; maybe TRBD1 (5 bases). There are 15 residues in the CDR3. CDR1 and CDR2 (germline): SGHTA, FQGNSA. Trimming removed 1 base at V and 5 bases at J, with 11 bases between. The CDR3: CASSLDSGLTGELFF. The DNA for the CDR3 is TGTGCCAGCAGCTTAGATTCAGGGCTTACCGGGGAGCTGTTTTTT.

This rearrangement joins TRBV5-1 to TRBJ2-2, with D possibly TRBD1 on 5 matching bases. CDR3 size: 15 residues. The V end lost 0 bases, the J end lost 5 bases, and 11 bases lay between the germline ends. Germline CDR1 and CDR2: SGHRS and YFSETQ. The CDR3 region has the DNA TGCGCCAGCAGCTTGGTAGGGGCGCTGACCGGGGAGCTGTTTTTT. Translation gives CASSLVGALTGELFF.